This T cell receptor beta chain originates from a study of blood T cell repertoires in COVID-19. V was pared by 4 bases and J by 5 bases, with 6 bases of the junction left unmatched. This CDR3 region has 15 residues. The germline V gene has CDR1 SGDLS and CDR2 YYNGEE. The data were produced by immunoSEQ multiplex PCR, yet TCRdb's version contains in-frame clones alone and is incomplete. The data contain about 100,000 clones, around 85% of them seen just once; the ten biggest clones take up 13%. The receptor comes from a human donor in a cohort sampled during active COVID-19. Source material: peripheral blood. The rearrangement links TRBV9 to TRBJ2-1; 10 nucleotides match TRBD2. For the CDR3, the DNA is TGTGCCAGCAGCCCCAGCGGGAGGGCCAACAATGAGCAGTTCTTC. This codes for CASSPSGRANNEQFF.